These T cell receptor beta chains were read from a single sample in a study of cytomegalovirus exposure and HLA in healthy donors. The method was immunoSEQ multiplex PCR; TCRdb's version includes in-frame clones alone and lacks a portion of them. The sample spans just over 60,000 clones; the ten largest clones claim less than 6%. The sample consisted of PBMCs. The source is a man aged 25-45 years in good health and CMV-seropositive. Both conserved end residues are part of each CDR3. A D gene is named only where the DNA matches it firmly.

d_call: NA; v_call: TRBV5-1; j_call: TRBJ2-5; cdr3_aa: CASSEDTNQETQYF; cdr3_nt: TGCGCCAGCAGCGAGGACACAAACCAAGAGACCCAGTACTTC
d_call: TRBD1; v_call: TRBV5-1; j_call: TRBJ1-2; cdr3_aa: CASSGKYRDRALEGYTF; cdr3_nt: TGCGCCAGCAGCGGAAAATACCGGGACAGGGCGCTGGAGGGCTACACCTTC
d_call: NA; v_call: TRBV9; j_call: TRBJ2-7; cdr3_aa: CASSPRQYYEQYF; cdr3_nt: TGTGCCAGCAGCCCCCGACAGTACTACGAGCAGTACTTC
d_call: NA; v_call: TRBV30; j_call: TRBJ2-5; cdr3_aa: CAWSVQSGQETQYF; cdr3_nt: TGTGCCTGGAGTGTACAGAGCGGCCAAGAGACCCAGTACTTC
d_call: NA; v_call: TRBV13; j_call: TRBJ2-5; cdr3_aa: CASSWAGEQYF; cdr3_nt: TGTGCCAGCAGCTGGGCAGGGGAGCAGTACTTC
d_call: NA; v_call: TRBV7-9; j_call: TRBJ2-1; cdr3_aa: CASSLAQVYNEQFF; cdr3_nt: TGTGCCAGCAGCTTAGCACAGGTCTACAATGAGCAGTTCTTC
d_call: NA; v_call: TRBV18; j_call: TRBJ2-1; cdr3_aa: CASSPMFGNEQFF; cdr3_nt: TGTGCCAGCTCACCCATGTTCGGGAATGAGCAGTTCTTC
d_call: NA; v_call: TRBV4-2; j_call: TRBJ2-6; cdr3_aa: CASSQTGSGANVLTF; cdr3_nt: TGTGCCAGCAGCCAGACAGGATCTGGGGCCAACGTCCTGACTTTC
d_call: NA; v_call: TRBV9; j_call: TRBJ1-2; cdr3_aa: CASSFNSYGYTF; cdr3_nt: TGTGCCAGCAGCTTCAACTCCTATGGCTACACCTTC
d_call: NA; v_call: TRBV5-8; j_call: TRBJ1-2; cdr3_aa: CASSTDGQWNYGYTF; cdr3_nt: TGTGCCAGCAGTACAGATGGACAGTGGAACTATGGCTACACCTTC
d_call: NA; v_call: TRBV30; j_call: TRBJ2-1; cdr3_aa: CAWSAPEWRENEQFF; cdr3_nt: TGTGCCTGGAGTGCCCCTGAGTGGAGGGAGAATGAGCAGTTCTTC
d_call: TRBD1; v_call: TRBV6-5; j_call: TRBJ1-1; cdr3_aa: CASSLSSGGYTEAFF; cdr3_nt: TGTGCCAGCAGTTTAAGTTCAGGGGGGTACACTGAAGCTTTCTTT
d_call: TRBD1; v_call: TRBV6-1; j_call: TRBJ1-6; cdr3_aa: CASISDRRYNSPLHF; cdr3_nt: TGTGCCAGCATATCGGACAGGCGTTATAATTCACCCCTCCACTTT
d_call: TRBD2; v_call: TRBV18; j_call: TRBJ2-1; cdr3_aa: CASSPRTSGTSDNEQFF; cdr3_nt: TGTGCCAGCTCACCACGGACTAGCGGTACCTCCGACAATGAGCAGTTCTTC
d_call: NA; v_call: TRBV2; j_call: TRBJ1-1; cdr3_aa: CASSRDWGGEAFF; cdr3_nt: TGTGCCAGCAGCAGGGACTGGGGCGGTGAAGCTTTCTTT
d_call: TRBD1; v_call: TRBV30; j_call: TRBJ2-7; cdr3_aa: CAWLPGTAKYEQYF; cdr3_nt: TGTGCCTGGTTGCCCGGGACAGCGAAATACGAGCAGTACTTC
d_call: NA; v_call: TRBV30; j_call: TRBJ1-5; cdr3_aa: CAWSVRLRNQPQHF; cdr3_nt: TGTGCCTGGAGTGTTAGATTGCGCAATCAGCCCCAGCATTTT
d_call: NA; v_call: TRBV4-2; j_call: TRBJ1-2; cdr3_aa: CASSQAPQNYGYTF; cdr3_nt: TGTGCCAGCAGCCAAGCTCCGCAGAACTATGGCTACACCTTC
d_call: TRBD2; v_call: TRBV30; j_call: TRBJ2-3; cdr3_aa: CAWSVSFWTSGMSGTDTQYF; cdr3_nt: TGTGCCTGGAGTGTATCTTTTTGGACTAGCGGGATGAGTGGCACAGATACGCAGTATTTT
d_call: TRBD1; v_call: TRBV5-1; j_call: TRBJ1-1; cdr3_aa: CASSKGQLNTEAFF; cdr3_nt: TGCGCCAGCAGCAAGGGACAGCTGAACACTGAAGCTTTCTTT
d_call: NA; v_call: TRBV27; j_call: TRBJ1-2; cdr3_aa: CASSFSPPVNYGYTF; cdr3_nt: TGTGCCAGCAGTTTTTCCCCTCCGGTGAACTATGGCTACACCTTC
d_call: TRBD2; v_call: TRBV5-4; j_call: TRBJ2-3; cdr3_aa: CASSLLAGGSTDTQYF; cdr3_nt: TGTGCCAGCAGCCTCCTAGCGGGGGGCAGCACAGATACGCAGTATTTT
d_call: NA; v_call: TRBV30; j_call: TRBJ2-3; cdr3_aa: CAWSGVDPPSVEGTDTQYF; cdr3_nt: TGTGCCTGGAGTGGGGTTGACCCCCCCAGCGTTGAGGGCACAGATACGCAGTATTTT
d_call: TRBD1; v_call: TRBV11-3; j_call: TRBJ1-1; cdr3_aa: CASSSPTGGITEAFF; cdr3_nt: TGTGCCAGCAGCTCACCTACAGGGGGCATTACTGAAGCTTTCTTT
d_call: TRBD1; v_call: TRBV18; j_call: TRBJ1-5; cdr3_aa: CASSRDRDQPQHF; cdr3_nt: TGTGCCAGCTCACGGGACAGGGACCAGCCCCAGCATTTT
d_call: NA; v_call: TRBV5-4; j_call: TRBJ2-7; cdr3_aa: CASSLSSVRATQYF; cdr3_nt: TGTGCCAGCAGCTTGAGTTCGGTCAGGGCGACGCAGTACTTC
d_call: TRBD1; v_call: TRBV9; j_call: TRBJ1-1; cdr3_aa: CASSAADRVYTEAFF; cdr3_nt: TGTGCCAGCAGCGCAGCCGACAGGGTCTACACTGAAGCTTTCTTT
d_call: NA; v_call: TRBV14; j_call: TRBJ1-3; cdr3_aa: CASSPAGRSSGNTIYF; cdr3_nt: TGTGCCAGCAGCCCAGCGGGACGCAGCTCTGGAAACACCATATATTTT
d_call: NA; v_call: TRBV7-9; j_call: TRBJ1-4; cdr3_aa: CASSLVQGPNEKLFF; cdr3_nt: TGTGCCAGTAGCTTAGTCCAGGGGCCTAATGAAAAACTGTTTTTT
d_call: TRBD2; v_call: TRBV30; j_call: TRBJ2-1; cdr3_aa: CAWSSPPGLADEQFF; cdr3_nt: TGTGCCTGGAGTTCCCCCCCGGGACTAGCAGATGAGCAGTTCTTC
d_call: NA; v_call: TRBV19; j_call: TRBJ1-2; cdr3_aa: CASSMGLTGPYGYTF; cdr3_nt: TGTGCCAGTAGTATGGGGTTGACAGGACCCTATGGCTACACCTTC
d_call: TRBD2; v_call: TRBV7-3; j_call: TRBJ2-1; cdr3_aa: CASSRTSGGDNEQFF; cdr3_nt: TGTGCCAGCAGTCGGACTAGCGGGGGGGACAATGAGCAGTTCTTC
d_call: TRBD1; v_call: TRBV6-1; j_call: TRBJ1-1; cdr3_aa: CASSENRGQAFF; cdr3_nt: TGTGCCAGCAGTGAAAACAGGGGGCAAGCTTTCTTT
d_call: TRBD2; v_call: TRBV6-5; j_call: TRBJ2-3; cdr3_aa: CASSYFSGGSTDTQYF; cdr3_nt: TGTGCCAGCAGTTACTTTAGCGGGGGCAGCACAGATACGCAGTATTTT
d_call: NA; v_call: TRBV5-1; j_call: TRBJ1-1; cdr3_aa: CASSLDLGRSKAFF; cdr3_nt: TGCGCCAGCAGCTTGGATTTGGGGAGGAGCAAAGCTTTCTTT
d_call: NA; v_call: TRBV6-1; j_call: TRBJ1-5; cdr3_aa: CASSVQGSNQPQHF; cdr3_nt: TGTGCCAGCAGTGTACAGGGCAGCAATCAGCCCCAGCATTTT
d_call: NA; v_call: TRBV7-9; j_call: TRBJ2-1; cdr3_aa: CASSPTTNSYNEQFF; cdr3_nt: TGTGCCAGCAGCCCGACTACTAACTCCTACAATGAGCAGTTCTTC
d_call: TRBD1; v_call: TRBV4-1; j_call: TRBJ2-5; cdr3_aa: CASSPGQGAQSGVQETQYF; cdr3_nt: TGCGCCAGCAGTCCCGGACAGGGGGCACAAAGCGGGGTCCAAGAGACCCAGTACTTC
d_call: TRBD1; v_call: TRBV5-1; j_call: TRBJ1-1; cdr3_aa: CASSPGQTNTEAFF; cdr3_nt: TGCGCCAGCAGCCCGGGACAGACGAACACTGAAGCTTTCTTT
d_call: TRBD1; v_call: TRBV19; j_call: TRBJ1-5; cdr3_aa: CASRGDRANQPQHF; cdr3_nt: TGTGCCAGTCGCGGAGACAGGGCTAATCAGCCCCAGCATTTT
d_call: NA; v_call: TRBV7-2; j_call: TRBJ1-1; cdr3_aa: CASSLNVAEAFF; cdr3_nt: TGTGCCAGCAGCTTAAATGTCGCTGAAGCTTTCTTT
d_call: TRBD1; v_call: TRBV6-1; j_call: TRBJ2-5; cdr3_aa: CASRAGTGEETQYF; cdr3_nt: TGTGCCAGCAGAGCCGGGACAGGGGAAGAGACCCAGTACTTC
d_call: NA; v_call: TRBV29-1; j_call: TRBJ2-6; cdr3_aa: CSGRGTSPSGANVLTF; cdr3_nt: TGCAGCGGCCGAGGGACATCGCCCTCTGGGGCCAACGTCCTGACTTTC
d_call: TRBD2; v_call: TRBV5-1; j_call: TRBJ2-3; cdr3_aa: CASSTGTSGNTDTQYF; cdr3_nt: TGCGCCAGCAGCACAGGGACTAGCGGGAACACAGATACGCAGTATTTT
d_call: NA; v_call: TRBV12-5; j_call: TRBJ1-2; cdr3_aa: CASVEVYGYTF; cdr3_nt: TGTGCTAGTGTCGAGGTCTATGGCTACACCTTC
d_call: TRBD1; v_call: TRBV6-5; j_call: TRBJ2-3; cdr3_aa: CATERGPDTQYF; cdr3_nt: TGTGCCACGGAAAGGGGGCCTGATACGCAGTATTTT
d_call: NA; v_call: TRBV7-8; j_call: TRBJ2-7; cdr3_aa: CASSFLGGEQYF; cdr3_nt: TGTGCCAGCAGCTTCCTAGGGGGCGAGCAGTACTTC
d_call: NA; v_call: TRBV20-1; j_call: TRBJ2-1; cdr3_aa: CSAYPSSEQFF; cdr3_nt: TGCAGTGCTTACCCTAGTAGTGAGCAGTTCTTC
d_call: NA; v_call: TRBV28; j_call: TRBJ2-1; cdr3_aa: CASSLHASYNEQFF; cdr3_nt: TGTGCCAGCAGTTTACATGCTAGCTACAATGAGCAGTTCTTC
d_call: NA; v_call: TRBV6-5; j_call: TRBJ2-1; cdr3_aa: CASSYSAEDYNEQFF; cdr3_nt: TGTGCCAGCAGTTACTCCGCCGAGGACTACAATGAGCAGTTCTTC
d_call: TRBD1; v_call: TRBV7-3; j_call: TRBJ1-3; cdr3_aa: CASSPTSTGTLSGNNIYF; cdr3_nt: TGTGCCAGCAGCCCGACCTCGACAGGGACCCTCTCTGGAAACAACATATATTTT
d_call: TRBD2; v_call: TRBV5-1; j_call: TRBJ2-5; cdr3_aa: CASSSGLAGETQYF; cdr3_nt: TGCGCCAGCAGCTCCGGACTAGCGGGGGAGACCCAGTACTTC
d_call: TRBD1; v_call: TRBV2; j_call: TRBJ1-6; cdr3_aa: CASSELDRGLRIHF; cdr3_nt: TGTGCCAGCAGTGAGTTAGACAGGGGGCTCCGAATCCACTTT
d_call: TRBD2; v_call: TRBV5-1; j_call: TRBJ2-3; cdr3_aa: CASSLGSAGGLDTQYF; cdr3_nt: TGCGCCAGCAGCTTGGGATCGGCGGGGGGGTTAGATACGCAGTATTTT
d_call: TRBD1; v_call: TRBV6-5; j_call: TRBJ2-1; cdr3_aa: CASSPPGTGDNEQFF; cdr3_nt: TGTGCCAGCAGTCCCCCCGGGACAGGGGACAATGAGCAGTTCTTC
d_call: TRBD1; v_call: TRBV6-5; j_call: TRBJ1-1; cdr3_aa: CATRRTGTNTEAFF; cdr3_nt: TGTGCCACAAGGAGGACAGGGACGAACACTGAAGCTTTCTTT
d_call: TRBD2; v_call: TRBV6-5; j_call: TRBJ2-7; cdr3_aa: CASSGTSGFYEQYF; cdr3_nt: TGTGCCAGCAGCGGGACTAGCGGGTTCTACGAGCAGTACTTC